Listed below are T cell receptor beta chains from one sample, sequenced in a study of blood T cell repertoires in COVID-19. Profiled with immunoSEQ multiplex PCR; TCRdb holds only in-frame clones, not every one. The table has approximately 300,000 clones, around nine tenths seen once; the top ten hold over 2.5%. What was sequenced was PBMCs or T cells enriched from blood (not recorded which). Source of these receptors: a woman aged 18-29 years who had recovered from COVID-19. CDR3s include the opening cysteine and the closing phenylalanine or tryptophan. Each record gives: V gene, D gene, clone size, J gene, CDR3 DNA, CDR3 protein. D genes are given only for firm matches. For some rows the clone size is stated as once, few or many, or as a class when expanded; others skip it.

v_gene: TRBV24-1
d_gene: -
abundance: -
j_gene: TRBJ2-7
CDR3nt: TGTGCCACCAGTGCGTCTGGAGAGGGCTACGAGCAGTACTTC
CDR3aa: CATSASGEGYEQYF

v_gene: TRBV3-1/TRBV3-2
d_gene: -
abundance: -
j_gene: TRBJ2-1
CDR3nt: TGTGCCAGCAGCCAAGAACAGGAACCGAGCTCCTACAATGAGCAGTTCTTC
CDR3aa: CASSQEQEPSSYNEQFF

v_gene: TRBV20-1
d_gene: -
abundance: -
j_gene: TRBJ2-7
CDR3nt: TGCAGTGCTAGTAGACACGAAGGGGGTTACGAGCAGTACTTC
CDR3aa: CSASRHEGGYEQYF

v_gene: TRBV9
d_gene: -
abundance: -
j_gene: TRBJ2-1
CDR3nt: TGTGCCAGCAGCGCCTGGACTAATCCAAGCTCCTACAATGAGCAGTTCTTC
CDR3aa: CASSAWTNPSSYNEQFF

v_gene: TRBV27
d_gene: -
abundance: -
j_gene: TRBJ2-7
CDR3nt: TGTGCCAGCAGTTCGACAGGAGGCCTCCCTGAGGAGCAGTACTTC
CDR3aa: CASSSTGGLPEEQYF

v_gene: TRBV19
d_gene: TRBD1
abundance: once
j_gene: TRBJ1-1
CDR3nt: TGTGCCAGTAGTAGAGGGTCCCGGGACAGGGGTTTAAGTACTGAAGCTTTCTTT
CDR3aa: CASSRGSRDRGLSTEAFF

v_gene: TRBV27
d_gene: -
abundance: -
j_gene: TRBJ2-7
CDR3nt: TGTGCCAGCAGTTTATTGCCCGTAACGGGGGATATCCTATACGAGCAGTACTTC
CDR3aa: CASSLLPVTGDILYEQYF

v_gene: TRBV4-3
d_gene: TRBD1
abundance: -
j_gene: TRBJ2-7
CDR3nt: TGCGCCAGCAGCCAGATGACAGGGTTGGTCTACGAGCAGTACTTC
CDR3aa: CASSQMTGLVYEQYF

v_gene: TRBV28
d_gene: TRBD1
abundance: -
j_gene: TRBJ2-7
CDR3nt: TGTGCCAGCAGGCGTCCGGGACAGGGGGACTACGAGCAGTACTTC
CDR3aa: CASRRPGQGDYEQYF

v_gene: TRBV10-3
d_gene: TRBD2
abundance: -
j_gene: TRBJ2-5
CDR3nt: TGTGCCATCAGAACCGGGACTAGCGAAGAGACCCAGTACTTC
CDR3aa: CAIRTGTSEETQYF

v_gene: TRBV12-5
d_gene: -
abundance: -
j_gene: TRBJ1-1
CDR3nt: TGTGCTAGTGGTTTGGTACGGGGGATTGAAGCTTTCTTT
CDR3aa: CASGLVRGIEAFF

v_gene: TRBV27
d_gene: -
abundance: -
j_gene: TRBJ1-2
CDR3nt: TGTGCCAGCAGTCCCCCCGGACAGAACTATGGCTACACCTTC
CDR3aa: CASSPPGQNYGYTF

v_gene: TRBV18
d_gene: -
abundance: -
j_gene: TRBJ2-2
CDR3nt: TGTGCCAGCTCACCCACAGGGACCCAGAACACCGGGGAGCTGTTTTTT
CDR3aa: CASSPTGTQNTGELFF

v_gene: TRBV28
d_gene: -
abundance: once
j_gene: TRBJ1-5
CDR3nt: TGTGCCAGCAGACTACATAGCAATCAGCCCCAGCATTTT
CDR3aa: CASRLHSNQPQHF

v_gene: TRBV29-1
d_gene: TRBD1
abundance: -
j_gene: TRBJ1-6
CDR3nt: TGCAGCGTTGAGTCAGGGGGACGGAGTAGTTCACCCCTCCACTTT
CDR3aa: CSVESGGRSSSPLHF

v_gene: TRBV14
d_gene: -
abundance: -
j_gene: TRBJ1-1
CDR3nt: TGTGCCAGCAGCCTCTTTCGCACTGAAGCTTTCTTT
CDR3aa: CASSLFRTEAFF

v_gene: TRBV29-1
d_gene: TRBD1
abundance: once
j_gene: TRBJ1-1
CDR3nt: TGCAGCGCTAGCCGGGACAGGGGTATCACTGAAGCTTTCTTT
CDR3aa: CSASRDRGITEAFF

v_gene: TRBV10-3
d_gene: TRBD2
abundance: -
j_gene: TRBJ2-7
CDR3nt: TGTGCCATCAGTGAGTCTGGTGCGGGAGGGGGCTACGAGCAGTACTTC
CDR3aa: CAISESGAGGGYEQYF

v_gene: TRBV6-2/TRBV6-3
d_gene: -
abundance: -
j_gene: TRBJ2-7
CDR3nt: TGTGCCAGCAGTCTCAGCTCCTACGAGCAGTACTTC
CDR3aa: CASSLSSYEQYF

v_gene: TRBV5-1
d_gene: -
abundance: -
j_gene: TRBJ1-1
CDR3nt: TGCGCCAGCAGCTTTTCCGGGATGAACACTGAAGCTTTCTTT
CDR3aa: CASSFSGMNTEAFF

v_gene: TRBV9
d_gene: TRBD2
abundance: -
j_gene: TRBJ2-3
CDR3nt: TGTGCCAGCAGCGTAGGGACTAGCGGAGATACGCAGTATTTT
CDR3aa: CASSVGTSGDTQYF

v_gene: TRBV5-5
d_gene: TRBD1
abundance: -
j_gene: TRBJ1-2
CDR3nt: TGTGCCAGCAGCTTGGGACCGGGACAGGTACTTCAGGCACCCTATGGCTACACCTTC
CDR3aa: CASSLGPGQVLQAPYGYTF

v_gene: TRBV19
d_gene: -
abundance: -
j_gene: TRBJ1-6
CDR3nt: TGTGCCAGTAGTCTTGACAGGAATTCACCCCTCCACTTT
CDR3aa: CASSLDRNSPLHF

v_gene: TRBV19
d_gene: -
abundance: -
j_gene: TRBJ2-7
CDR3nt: TGTGCCAGTAGCAGACTAGCAGGGGCCTACGAGCAGTACTTC
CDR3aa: CASSRLAGAYEQYF

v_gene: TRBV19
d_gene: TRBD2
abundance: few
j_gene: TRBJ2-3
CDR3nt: TGTGCCAGTTCTGGACTAGCGGGCCGGGGAGGTACGCAGTATTTT
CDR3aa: CASSGLAGRGGTQYF

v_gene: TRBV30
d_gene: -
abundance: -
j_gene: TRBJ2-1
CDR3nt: TGTGCCTGGAGTGCAAACTCCTACAATGAGCAGTTCTTC
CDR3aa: CAWSANSYNEQFF

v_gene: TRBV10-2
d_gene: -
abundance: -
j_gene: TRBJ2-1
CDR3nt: TGCGCCAGCAGTGAGCTCATACAAAATGAGCAGTTCTTC
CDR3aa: CASSELIQNEQFF

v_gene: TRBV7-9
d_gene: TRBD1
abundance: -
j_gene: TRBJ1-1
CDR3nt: TGTGCCAGCAGCTTAAGGGACAGTATGAACACTGAAGCTTTCTTT
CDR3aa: CASSLRDSMNTEAFF

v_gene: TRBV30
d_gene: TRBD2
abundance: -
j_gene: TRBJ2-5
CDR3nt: TGTGCCTGGAGTGACCACGGGGAGGGGAGAGAGACCCAGTACTTC
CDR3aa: CAWSDHGEGRETQYF

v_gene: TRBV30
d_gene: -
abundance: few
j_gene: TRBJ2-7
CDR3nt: TGTGCCTGGAGTACAGGGCTCGAGCAGTACTTC
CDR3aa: CAWSTGLEQYF

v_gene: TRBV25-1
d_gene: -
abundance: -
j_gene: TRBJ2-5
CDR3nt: TGTGCCAGCAGTGAAGGCGAGACCCAGTACTTC
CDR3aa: CASSEGETQYF

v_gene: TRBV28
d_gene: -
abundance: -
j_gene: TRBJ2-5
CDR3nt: TGTGCCAGCAGTTTCCAGCGTCAAGAGACCCAGTACTTC
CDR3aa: CASSFQRQETQYF

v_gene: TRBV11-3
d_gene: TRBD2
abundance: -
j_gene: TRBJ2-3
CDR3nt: TGTGCCAGCAGCCAAACTAGCGGGAGACCAGATACGCAGTATTTT
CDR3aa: CASSQTSGRPDTQYF

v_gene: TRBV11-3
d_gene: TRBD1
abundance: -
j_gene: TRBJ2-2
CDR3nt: TGTGCCAGCAGCTTGGGACAGGGGGCCACCGGGGAGCTGTTTTTT
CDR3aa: CASSLGQGATGELFF

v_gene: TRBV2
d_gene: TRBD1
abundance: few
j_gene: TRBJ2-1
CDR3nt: TGTGCCAGCGTCCGGGACAGCACGAACAATGAGCAGTTCTTC
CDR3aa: CASVRDSTNNEQFF

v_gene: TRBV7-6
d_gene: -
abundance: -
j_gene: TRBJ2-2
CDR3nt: TGTGCCAGCAGCCAGACTAGTTTCGGGGAGCTGTTTTTT
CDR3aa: CASSQTSFGELFF

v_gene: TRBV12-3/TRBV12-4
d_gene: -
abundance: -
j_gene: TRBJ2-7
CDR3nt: TGTGCCAGCGGTTCCTACTACGAGCAGTACTTC
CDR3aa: CASGSYYEQYF

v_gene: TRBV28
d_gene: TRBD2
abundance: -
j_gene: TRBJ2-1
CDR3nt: TGTGCCAGCAGTTGGACTAGCGGGCTATTGGATGAGCAGTTCTTC
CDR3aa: CASSWTSGLLDEQFF

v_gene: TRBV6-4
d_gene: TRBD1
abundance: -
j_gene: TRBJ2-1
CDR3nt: TGTGCCAGCAGCGAAAGGTCCGGGACAGGGGGCTACAATGAGCAGTTCTTC
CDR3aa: CASSERSGTGGYNEQFF

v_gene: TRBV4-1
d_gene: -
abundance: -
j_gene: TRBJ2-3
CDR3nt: TGCGCCAGCAGCCAGCTAACAGGGACAAGCACAGATACGCAGTATTTT
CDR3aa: CASSQLTGTSTDTQYF

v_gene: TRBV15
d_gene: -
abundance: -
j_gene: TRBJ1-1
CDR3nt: TGTGCCACCAGCAGAGGCAGGTACCTGAAGTGGAACACTGAAGCTTTCTTT
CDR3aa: CATSRGRYLKWNTEAFF

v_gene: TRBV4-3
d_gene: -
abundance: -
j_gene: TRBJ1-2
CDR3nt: TGCGCCAGCAGCCGGAGGGACGGAGCTAACTATGGCTACACCTTC
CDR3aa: CASSRRDGANYGYTF

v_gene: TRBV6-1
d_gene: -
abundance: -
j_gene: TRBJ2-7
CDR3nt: TGTGCCAGCAGTGAAATGAGCAGGGGAATATACGAGCAGTACTTC
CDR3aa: CASSEMSRGIYEQYF

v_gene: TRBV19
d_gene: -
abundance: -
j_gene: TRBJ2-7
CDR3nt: TGTGCCAGTAGTTCCCTGACTGGCAGTTACGAGCAGTACTTC
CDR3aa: CASSSLTGSYEQYF

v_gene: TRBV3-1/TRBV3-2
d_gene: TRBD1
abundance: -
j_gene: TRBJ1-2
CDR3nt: TGTGCCAGCAGCCCCGGGACAGGGGATTACTATGGCTACACCTTC
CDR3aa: CASSPGTGDYYGYTF

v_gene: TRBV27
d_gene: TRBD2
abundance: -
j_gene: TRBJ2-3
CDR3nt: TGTGCCAGCAGTTACCTAGCGGGGGGTATCCCAGATACGCAGTATTTT
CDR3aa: CASSYLAGGIPDTQYF

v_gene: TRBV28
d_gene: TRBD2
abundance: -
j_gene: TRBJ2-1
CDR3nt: TGTGCCAGCAGTCACGCCGGGACTAGCGCGATATACAATGAGCAGTTCTTC
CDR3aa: CASSHAGTSAIYNEQFF

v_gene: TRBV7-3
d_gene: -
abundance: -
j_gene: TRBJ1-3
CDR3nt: TGTGCCAGCAGCTTAAATGGAGGGGCTGGAAACACCATATATTTT
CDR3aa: CASSLNGGAGNTIYF